The next 19 T cell receptor beta chains were all read from a single sample in a study of PD-L1 blockade in urothelial cancer (dated by TCRdb to about 2017). The intended sense of this specimen's time point label: peripheral blood 6 weeks after treatment start. The library was generated by the immunoSEQ multiplex PCR assay. Imported from immuneACCESS, the table was reduced by TCRdb to in-frame sequences with V and J called. These copies leave out some clones; in studies compared against another copy, an unresolved V gene accounts for under half, and the cause of the remainder is not known. The sample table records around 120,000 clones; about 89% of these occur just once. The top ten clones comprise approximately 1.7% of the sample. The specimen was PBMCs, collected around atezolizumab (anti-PD-L1) treatment. These receptors all stem from a man in his 60s with urothelial cancer.

The chain recombines TRBV2 with TRBJ2-7; 9 nucleotides line up with TRBD1. J lost 3 bases, V lost 2 bases, and 5 bases had no gene match. Germline CDR1 SNHLY, CDR2 FYNNEI. The CDR3 extends over 15 amino acids. The CDR3 spells CASSERTGDHYEQYF. CDR3 DNA: TGTGCCAGCAGTGAAAGGACAGGGGACCACTACGAGCAGTACTTC. Full variable domain (missing parts from reference TRBV2 and TRBJ2-7): EPEVTQTPSHQVTQMGQEVILRCVPISNHLYFYWYRQILGQKVEFLVSFYNNEISEKSEIFDDQFSVERPDGSNFTLKIRSTKLEDSAMYFCASSERTGDHYEQYFGPGTRLTVT.

This sequence joins TRBV28 and TRBJ2-7, with D hard to call. The germline V gene encodes CDR1 MDHEN and CDR2 SYDVKM. Deletions cut 5 bases from V and 9 bases from J, with 14 bases between. This CDR3 region has 12 residues. CDR3 coding DNA: TGTGCCAGCAGTCCCCTGAGGAGCCCGCAGTACTTC. Encoded protein: CASSPLRSPQYF.

The V gene is TRBV30, the J gene TRBJ1-3; D call uncertain. CDR3 length equals 14 residues. Germline V CDR1 and CDR2: GTSNPN, SVGIG (reference sequence). The V end was cut by 2 bases, the J end by 0 bases, with 8 bases between. The CDR3 DNA follows: TGTGCCTGGAGTACCGGGAGCTCTGGAAACACCATATATTTT. Protein sequence: CAWSTGSSGNTIYF.

The chain uses TRBV10-2 and TRBJ2-7; 7 positions match TRBD2. The CDR3 loop spans 16 amino acids. Germline CDR1 and CDR2: WSHSY and SAAADI. V lost 1 base and J lost 1; bases outside the gene matches: 7. The CDR3 DNA reads as TGCGCCAGCAGTGAGTGGAGGGAGGGCCGATCCTACGAGCAGTACTTC. It encodes CASSEWREGRSYEQYF.

The chain has TRBV10-3 and TRBJ2-1, with TRBD2 matching over 11 bases. Per the germline V gene, CDR1 is ENHRY and CDR2 is SYGVKD. With 3 bases clipped from V and 7 bases from J, the junction kept 5 bases outside the gene matches. The CDR3 spans 15 residues. In DNA form, the CDR3 reads TGTGCCATCAGTGAATCGACTAGCGGGGATAATGAGCAGTTCTTC. Its translation: CAISESTSGDNEQFF.

This clone was observed once. V and J are TRBV7-2 and TRBJ2-2, with a tentative D call TRBD1 (6 bases). Trimming pared 8 bases from V and 1 base from J, leaving 8 bases between. The germline CDR1 and CDR2 sequences are SGHTA and FQGNSA. This CDR3 region has 13 residues. The CDR3 region is CASPQGNTGELFF. CDR3 coding DNA: TGTGCCAGCCCACAGGGGAACACCGGGGAGCTGTTTTTT.

This clone has just a few counts. The chain combines TRBV4-2 with TRBJ2-5; TRBD2 matches at 10 bases. CDR1 and CDR2 from the germline V gene are LGHNA and YNFKEQ. The CDR3 has 16 residues. Losses at the gene ends were 0 bases for V and 4 bases for J; bases not matched to a gene: 5. The CDR3 is CASSQDVAGGPETQYF. CDR3 sequence (DNA): TGTGCCAGCAGCCAAGACGTAGCGGGGGGCCCAGAGACCCAGTACTTC.

This chain links TRBV7-2 with TRBJ2-1; D remains ambiguous. V dropped 5 bases and J dropped 0 bases, with 11 bases sitting between them. This CDR3 region has 15 residues. The germline gives CDR1 SGHTA, CDR2 FQGNSA. CDR3 sequence: CASSRARFSYNEQFF. DNA for the CDR3: TGTGCCAGCAGCCGCGCGAGGTTCTCCTACAATGAGCAGTTCTTC.

This sequence joins TRBV6-1 and TRBJ1-1, with D possibly matching TRBD1 (5 bases). V was pared by 4 bases and J by 11 bases, with 14 bases between. The CDR3 is 12 residues long. The germline CDR1 and CDR2 sequences are MNHNS and SASEGT. CDR3 nucleotide sequence: TGTGCCAGCAGTGTGGTGGGGGGTACGGCTTTCTTT. Translated: CASSVVGGTAFF.

This chain links TRBV30 with TRBJ1-6; TRBD1 matches 8 bases. The CDR3 length is 15 residues. Per the germline V gene, CDR1 is GTSNPN and CDR2 is SVGIG (reference sequence). V lost 3 bases and J lost 7; bases outside the gene matches: 8. The CDR3 region has the DNA TGTGCCTGGAGCCTATCAGGGGGCGCGAATTCACCCCTCCACTTT. It translates to CAWSLSGGANSPLHF.

This chain links TRBV6-5 with TRBJ2-1, with D unresolved. The CDR3 consists of 12 residues. CDR1 is MNHEY, CDR2 SVGAGI, per germline. V was shortened by 4 bases and J by 7 bases, with 8 bases between the two germline ends. CDR3 sequence reads: CASSSAANEQFF. The CDR3, as DNA: TGTGCCAGCAGTTCTGCGGCTAATGAGCAGTTCTTC.

This chain connects TRBV9 to TRBJ2-7, with 9 bases aligning to TRBD1. The CDR3 contains 14 residues. The V and J ends lost 0 bases and 5 bases, in that order; junction bases with no gene match: 3. Germline V CDR1 and CDR2: SGDLS, YYNGEE. The CDR3 sequence: CASSVGTGAHEQYF. CDR3 sequence (DNA): TGTGCCAGCAGCGTAGGGACAGGGGCCCACGAGCAGTACTTC. Combining the CDR3 with reference TRBV9 and TRBJ2-7 gives the whole variable domain DSGVTQTPKHLITATGQRVTLRCSPRSGDLSVYWYQQSLDQGLQFLIQYYNGEERAKGNILERFSAQQFPDLHSELNLSSLELGDSALYFCASSVGTGAHEQYFGPGTRLTVT.

The CDR3 nucleotides read TGCGCCAGCAGCTCCGGACAGGGCATGAACACTGAAGCTTTCTTT. It codes for CASSSGQGMNTEAFF. V and J are TRBV5-1 and TRBJ1-1; TRBD1 agrees at 8 bases. V trimming: 3 bases; J trimming: 0 bases; junction bases outside the gene matches: 4. The germline V gene encodes CDR1 SGHRS and CDR2 YFSETQ. The CDR3 runs 15 residues.

This chain links TRBV5-1 with TRBJ2-1; 7 bases are a match to TRBD2. The germline gives CDR1 SGHRS, CDR2 YFSETQ. V lost 1 base to trimming and J lost 8 bases; unmatched junction nucleotides: 3. The CDR3 length is 13 residues. CDR3 loop: CASSLTSAHEQFF. The CDR3 region has the DNA TGCGCCAGCAGCTTGACTAGCGCCCATGAGCAGTTCTTC.

The V and J genes are TRBV6-5 and TRBJ1-5; perhaps TRBD1 as D (5 bases). Trimming pared 0 bases from V and 6 bases from J, leaving 15 bases between. The CDR3 is 16 amino acids. Germline V gene lookup returns CDR1 MNHEY and CDR2 SVGAGI. The CDR3 bases are TGTGCCAGCAGTTACTCCGACGGCAGGGCAAGTCAGCCCCAGCATTTT. Translating gives CASSYSDGRASQPQHF.

A few counts support this clone. Other DNA variants within this sample encode the same CDR3. The gene calls are TRBV30 and TRBJ1-1; D is unresolved. Trimming removed 2 bases at V and 1 base at J, with 2 bases between. Germline values: CDR1 GTSNPN, CDR2 SVGIG (reference sequence). This CDR3 has 11 amino acids. CDR3 sequence (DNA): TGTGCCTGGAGTCGGAACACTGAAGCTTTCTTT. It encodes CAWSRNTEAFF.

This sequence joins TRBV4-1 and TRBJ1-2; possibly TRBD1 for D (5 bases). The CDR3 sequence is 14 residues long. Trimming left V 7 bases short and J 0 bases short, with 12 bases between. Germline CDR1 is MGHRA and CDR2 is YSYEKL. This CDR3 reads CASTPGDPNYGYTF. The CDR3 region has the DNA TGCGCCAGCACCCCGGGGGACCCTAACTATGGCTACACCTTC.

This sequence joins TRBV4-2 and TRBJ2-7, with 11 bases that match TRBD1. From germline, CDR1 is LGHNA and CDR2 YNFKEQ. The CDR3 is 14 amino acids. The ends lost 4 bases at V and 3 bases at J; junction bases unmatched: 2. CDR3: CASSPGTGGYEQYF. Here the CDR3 DNA reads TGTGCCAGCAGCCCCGGGACAGGGGGCTACGAGCAGTACTTC.

The V gene is TRBV11-2, the J gene TRBJ2-2; 9 bases line up with TRBD2. Per the germline V gene, CDR1 is SGHAT and CDR2 is FQNNGV. This CDR3 comprises 19 residues. The trim removed 4 bases at V and 8 bases at J, leaving 20 bases unmatched. The CDR3 reads CASSSYYSGTSLAPGELFF. The CDR3 nucleotides are TGTGCCAGCAGCTCCTACTACTCCGGGACTAGCCTTGCTCCTGGGGAGCTGTTTTTT.